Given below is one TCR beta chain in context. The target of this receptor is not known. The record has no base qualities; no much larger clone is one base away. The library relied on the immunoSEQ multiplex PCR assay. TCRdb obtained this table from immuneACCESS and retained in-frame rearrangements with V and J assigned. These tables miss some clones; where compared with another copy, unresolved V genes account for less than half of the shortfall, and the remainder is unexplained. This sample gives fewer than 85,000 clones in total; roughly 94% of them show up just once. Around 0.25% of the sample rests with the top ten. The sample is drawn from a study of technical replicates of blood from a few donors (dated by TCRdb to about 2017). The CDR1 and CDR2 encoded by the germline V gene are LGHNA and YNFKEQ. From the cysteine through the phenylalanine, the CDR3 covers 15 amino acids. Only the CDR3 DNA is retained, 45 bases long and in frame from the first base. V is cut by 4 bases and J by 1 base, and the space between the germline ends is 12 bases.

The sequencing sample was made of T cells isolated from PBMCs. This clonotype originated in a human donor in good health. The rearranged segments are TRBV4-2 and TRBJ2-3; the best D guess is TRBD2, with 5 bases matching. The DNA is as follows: TGTGCCAGCAGCCCGGGGTCTATAGGCACAGATACGCAGTATTTT. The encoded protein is CASSPGSIGTDTQYF.